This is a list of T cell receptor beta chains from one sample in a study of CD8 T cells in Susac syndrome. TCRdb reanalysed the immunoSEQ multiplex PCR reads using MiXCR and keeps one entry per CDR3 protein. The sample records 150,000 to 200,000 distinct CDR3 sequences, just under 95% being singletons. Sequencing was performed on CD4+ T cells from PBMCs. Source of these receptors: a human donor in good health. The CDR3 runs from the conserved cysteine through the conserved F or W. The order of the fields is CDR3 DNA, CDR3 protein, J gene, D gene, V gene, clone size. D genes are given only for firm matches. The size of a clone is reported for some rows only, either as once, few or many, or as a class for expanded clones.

TGTGCCAGCAGCAACCCTCATAGGGGCCAAGAGACCCAGTACTTC,CASSNPHRGQETQYF,TRBJ2-5,NA,TRBV5-4,NA
TGTGCCAGCAGCCAAGCTATCACCCTACCCAAAAACATTCAGTACTTC,CASSQAITLPKNIQYF,TRBJ2-4,NA,TRBV3-1,once
TGTGCCAGCAGCTTGGGGCTCACCTTAACCCAGTTCTTC,CASSLGLTLTQFF,TRBJ2-1,NA,TRBV7-2,NA
TGTGCCAGCAACGGACAGGGAAGTCGCTATGGCTACACCTTC,CASNGQGSRYGYTF,TRBJ1-2,TRBD1,TRBV28,NA
TGTGCCAGCAGTGAAGACAGGGGGTTCGGCGGCTACACCTTC,CASSEDRGFGGYTF,TRBJ1-2,TRBD1,TRBV2,NA
TGTGCCAGCAGTCCGGCAGGGACGGGCACAGATACGCAGTATTTT,CASSPAGTGTDTQYF,TRBJ2-3,NA,TRBV28,NA
TGCGCCAGCAGGTCCGGGACAGCCTTTAGCACAGATACGCAGTATTTT,CASRSGTAFSTDTQYF,TRBJ2-3,TRBD1,TRBV23-1,NA
TGTGCCACCAGTGATTTATTTGGACGCCTCACCGGGGAGCTGTTTTTT,CATSDLFGRLTGELFF,TRBJ2-2,NA,TRBV24-1,NA
TGTGCCACCAGCGCCCGGGGATCCGGGGCCAACGTCCTGACTTTC,CATSARGSGANVLTF,TRBJ2-6,NA,TRBV15,NA
TGCAGTGCTATTAGGACGGCGGGGCCTGAAGCTTTCTTT,CSAIRTAGPEAFF,TRBJ1-1,NA,TRBV20-1,NA
TGCAGCGTTTCCCTCAACTTGCAAGAGACCCAGTACTTC,CSVSLNLQETQYF,TRBJ2-5,NA,TRBV29-1,NA
TGTGCCACCAGCAATCCGCGGGGTCCCGGAGGGACCCAGTACTTC,CATSNPRGPGGTQYF,TRBJ2-5,NA,TRBV15,NA
TGCGCCAGCGGAGGACAGGGAGGCTGCGAGCAGTACTTC,CASGGQGGCEQYF,TRBJ2-7,TRBD1,TRBV23-1,NA
TGCGCCAGCACCCGTGGAGAGGGACAGGGATCGGCTAGCGGACGAGATACGCAGTATTTT,CASTRGEGQGSASGRDTQYF,TRBJ2-3,TRBD1,TRBV23-1,NA